The 23 T cell receptor beta chains presented below share a single source sample, sequenced in a study of regulatory T cells in long-lasting Graves disease. Construction of TCR beta libraries relied on iRepertoire HTBI primers and on Arm-PCR targeting CDR3 regions. MiXCR, run by TCRdb on the multiplex PCR reads, gives a single entry per CDR3 protein. The profile shows about 470,000 distinct CDR3 sequences, about 22% of them singletons. The time point is: persistent/refractory GD, antithyroid drugs over 5 years with positive TRAb. From PBMCs, RNA was extracted and then used to make the TCR library. This specimen consisted of peripheral blood mononuclear cells (PBMCs), obtained when the disease was refractory, from a patient treated with antithyroid drugs. These receptors originate from a female donor with Graves disease.

This clonotype was counted only a few times. This sequence joins TRBV11-2 and TRBJ2-7; 9 nucleotides agree with TRBD1. V lost 5 bases to trimming and J lost 6 bases; unmatched junction nucleotides: 5. CDR3 length equals 13 residues. Germline V gene lookup returns CDR1 SGHAT and CDR2 FQNNGV. This CDR3 is CASSHGQGSEQYF. For the CDR3, the DNA is TGTGCCAGCAGCCACGGACAGGGGAGCGAGCAGTACTTC.

The V and J genes are TRBV29-1 and TRBJ2-4; tentatively, D is TRBD2 (5 bases). Germline CDR1 and CDR2: SQVTM and ANQGSEA. V lost 0 bases to trimming and J lost 5 bases, with 11 bases between them. The CDR3 has 14 amino acids. The CDR3 spells CSVEDSVGENIQYF. CDR3 DNA sequence: TGCAGCGTTGAAGATTCGGTCGGGGAAAACATTCAGTACTTC.

The chain couples TRBV20-1 to TRBJ1-4; TRBD1 agrees at 7 bases. V lost 2 bases, J lost 8 bases, and 14 bases stayed unmatched. In germline, CDR1 is DFQATT, CDR2 SNEGSKA (reference sequence). The CDR3 is 16 residues long. The CDR3 nucleotides are TGCAGTGCTAGACCCTTCTTGACAGGGCAAGAAGAAAAACTGTTTTTT. This sequence encodes CSARPFLTGQEEKLFF.

This clonotype occurred a few times. This chain uses TRBV6-2 or TRBV6-3 with TRBJ1-5; D remains ambiguous. V lost 5 bases to trimming and J lost 8 bases, with 10 bases between them. The germline V gene encodes CDR1 MNHEY and CDR2 SVGEGT. The CDR3 contains 12 residues. This CDR3 reads CASSDLREPQHF. The DNA of the CDR3 is TGTGCCAGCAGTGACCTACGTGAGCCCCAGCATTTT.

This clonotype was seen a few times. The chain combines TRBV15 with TRBJ2-7; D remains unclear. Germline V gives CDR1 LNHNV, CDR2 YYDKDF (reference sequence). This CDR3 spans 17 amino acids. With 0 bases removed from V and 0 bases from J, the gap between germline ends came to 15 bases. The CDR3: CATSRDQMESSSYEQYF. The DNA for the CDR3 is TGTGCCACCAGCAGAGATCAGATGGAGTCCAGCTCCTACGAGCAGTACTTC.

About this clonotype itself: This may arise from a read error, as a much more abundant clone is one base away. The CDR3 does not end in the conserved phenylalanine or tryptophan, so this is likely a read error. The gene calls are TRBV6-5 and TRBJ2-7; D unclear. V was trimmed by 2 bases and J by 5 bases, leaving 4 bases between them. The germline V gene encodes CDR1 MNHEY and CDR2 SVGAGI. There are 11 residues in the CDR3. As DNA, the CDR3 is TGTGCCAGCAGTTACACCAACGAGCAGTACTCC. Translation: CASSYTNEQYS.

This clonotype was seen repeatedly, ten times or more. The rearrangement links TRBV6-1 to TRBJ2-7; no definite D call. Germline assignment: CDR1 MNHNS and CDR2 SASEGT. With 5 bases removed from V and 2 bases from J, the gap between germline ends came to 13 bases. The CDR3 covers 14 residues. The CDR3 region has the DNA TGTGCCAGCAGTCGGATCGGAATCCCCTACGAGCAGTACTTC. Translated, it gives CASSRIGIPYEQYF.

This clonotype was recorded at least ten times. The chain is built from TRBV28 and TRBJ2-7; a possible D gene is TRBD1 (6 bases). The V gene lost 6 bases and the J gene lost 7 bases, with 22 bases spanning the gap. This CDR3 contains 15 residues. The germline gives CDR1 MDHEN, CDR2 SYDVKM. CDR3 amino acids: CASRIQGSMAWEQYF. In DNA, the CDR3 is TGTGCCAGCAGGATACAGGGAAGTATGGCGTGGGAGCAGTACTTC.

As for this clonotype: This likely comes from a read error, as the CDR3 has no conserved phenylalanine or tryptophan at its end. The chain has TRBV5-1 and TRBJ1-1; the D is unclear. With 0 bases removed from V and 1 base from J, the gap between germline ends came to 7 bases. CDR3 length equals 14 residues. The germline V gene has CDR1 SGHRS and CDR2 YFSETQ. CDR3 sequence reads: CASSLEDGNTEAFL. CDR3 nucleotides: TGCGCCAGCAGCTTGGAGGACGGGAACACTGAAGCTTTCTTG.

This rearrangement joins TRBV12-3 or TRBV12-4 to TRBJ1-1; 8 bases fit TRBD1. V lost 7 bases to trimming and J lost 7 bases; unmatched junction nucleotides: 11. The CDR3 runs 14 residues. In DNA form, the CDR3 reads TGTGCCAGCACCGACCCGGGACAGGCACTTGAAGCTTTCTTT. Residues: CASTDPGQALEAFF.

This clonotype was recorded at least ten times. V usage is TRBV7-9 and J usage is TRBJ2-5; D gene uncertain. V was shortened by 3 bases and J by 2 bases, with 10 bases between the two germline ends. The CDR3 is made up of 14 amino acids. Germline V CDR1 and CDR2: SEHNR, FQNEAQ (reference sequence). The CDR3 bases are TGTGCCAGCAGCTTGATGGCAGCACAAGAGACCCAGTACTTC. It yields the protein CASSLMAAQETQYF. The full variable domain, its missing parts supplied by reference TRBV7-9 and TRBJ2-5, is DTGVSQNPRHKITKRGQNVTFRCDPISEHNRLYWYRQTLGQGPEFLTYFQNEAQLEKSRLLSDRFSAERPKGSFSTLEIQRTEQGDSAMYLCASSLMAAQETQYFGPGTRLLVL.

In its sample, this clonotype was seen many times. The chain recombines TRBV7-3 with TRBJ2-7; D is possibly TRBD2 (5 bases). The CDR3 is made up of 16 amino acids. Germline V CDR1 and CDR2: SGHTA, FQGTGA. The ends were cut back, 0 bases at V and 3 bases at J, with 15 bases in the middle. CDR3 sequence (DNA): TGTGCCAGCAGCTTAACCGGAGGATCTACTAGCTACGAGCAGTACTTC. Translating it yields CASSLTGGSTSYEQYF.

This rearrangement joins TRBV20-1 to TRBJ1-5; D perhaps matches TRBD1 (5 bases). The V gene lost 0 bases and the J gene lost 7 bases, with 13 bases spanning the gap. The CDR3 has 14 amino acids. The germline V gene has CDR1 DFQATT and CDR2 SNEGSKA (reference sequence). The CDR3 region has the DNA TGCAGTGCTAGAGATGAGCAGGGAGAACAGCCCCAGCATTTT. Its protein is CSARDEQGEQPQHF.

There are a few counts of this clonotype. The rearrangement uses TRBV2 and TRBJ2-5, with 10 nucleotides matching TRBD2. Losses at the gene ends were 10 bases for V and 3 bases for J; bases not matched to a gene: 2. Per germline, CDR1 SNHLY and CDR2 FYNNEI. The CDR3 length is 12 residues. CDR3 sequence reads: CATGLAEETQYF. CDR3 DNA: TGTGCCACTGGACTAGCGGAAGAGACCCAGTACTTC. The whole variable domain, remainder taken from reference TRBV2 and TRBJ2-5, is EPEVTQTPSHQVTQMGQEVILRCVPISNHLYFYWYRQILGQKVEFLVSFYNNEISEKSEIFDDQFSVERPDGSNFTLKIRSTKLEDSAMYFCATGLAEETQYFGPGTRLLVL.

This clonotype has ten or more counts. The genes are TRBV7-2 and TRBJ1-5, with D tentatively TRBD1 (6 bases). The CDR3 length is 16 residues. Trimming left V 5 bases short and J 2 bases short, with 16 bases between. CDR1 and CDR2 (germline): SGHTA, FQGNSA. CDR3 sequence: CASSPGTPKGNQPQHF. The CDR3 DNA follows: TGTGCCAGCAGCCCCGGGACACCTAAGGGCAATCAGCCCCAGCATTTT.

The chain combines TRBV7-2 with TRBJ2-1; D perhaps matches TRBD2 (5 bases). V gave up 1 base and J gave up 10 bases, with 14 bases separating them. This CDR3 comprises 14 residues. CDR1 is SGHTA and CDR2 is FQGNSA in the germline V gene. CDR3 DNA: TGTGCCAGCAGCTTAGGTGGGAGTAGGAGGGAGCAGTTCTTC. Translation gives CASSLGGSRREQFF. The full variable domain, its missing parts supplied by reference TRBV7-2 and TRBJ2-1, is GAGVSQSPSNKVTEKGKDVELRCDPISGHTALYWYRQSLGQGLEFLIYFQGNSAPDKSGLPSDRFSAERTGGSVSTLTIQRTQQEDSAVYLCASSLGGSRREQFFGPGTRLTVL.

This clonotype was seen many times. V usage is TRBV12-3 or TRBV12-4 and J usage is TRBJ1-2; D not resolved. There are 15 residues in the CDR3. V was pared by 6 bases and J by 2 bases, with 16 bases between. The CDR3 region is CASSSIFSDNYGYTF. CDR3 nucleotide sequence: TGTGCCAGCAGCTCGATCTTCAGTGACAACTATGGCTACACCTTC.

This clonotype was picked up many times. This chain links TRBV28 with TRBJ2-5; maybe TRBD1 (5 bases). This CDR3 has 15 amino acids. Germline CDR1 is MDHEN and CDR2 is SYDVKM. The V end was cut by 5 bases, the J end by 5 bases, with 18 bases between. CDR3 residues: CASSPLQGLRETQYF. CDR3 bases: TGTGCCAGCAGTCCACTCCAGGGTCTTCGGGAGACCCAGTACTTC.

This clonotype was counted ten times or more. The V gene is TRBV28, the J gene TRBJ2-1, with 9 bases lining up with TRBD1. There are 14 residues in the CDR3. The germline gives CDR1 MDHEN, CDR2 SYDVKM. V was pared by 6 bases and J by 3 bases, with 3 bases of the junction left unmatched. In DNA form, the CDR3 reads TGTGCCAGCAGACCGGGACAGGGCTACAATGAGCAGTTCTTC. Translating it yields CASRPGQGYNEQFF.

This clonotype was seen at least ten times. The rearrangement links TRBV24-1 to TRBJ1-1; D is undetermined. The CDR3 extends over 15 amino acids. The germline V and J ends were trimmed by 3 bases and 1 base, with 11 bases remaining between them. Germline-derived CDR1 and CDR2 are KGHDR and SFDVKD. CDR3 loop: CATSDRKGENTEAFF. The CDR3 DNA reads TGTGCCACCAGTGATAGGAAGGGTGAGAACACTGAAGCTTTCTTT.

The chain uses TRBV12-3 or TRBV12-4 and TRBJ2-1; TRBD2 agrees at 8 bases. The V segment lost 3 bases and the J segment 4 bases; nucleotides outside the gene matches: 5. The length of the CDR3 is 15 residues. The CDR3 DNA reads TGTGCCAGCAGTTTGGCGGCTAGCGGGTACAATGAGCAGTTCTTC. As protein: CASSLAASGYNEQFF.

This chain joins TRBV5-1 and TRBJ2-5; D could derive from TRBD1 or TRBD2 (5 bases each). This CDR3 has 16 residues. Germline CDR1 is SGHRS and CDR2 is YFSETQ. The V gene lost 0 bases and the J gene lost 2 bases, with 14 bases spanning the gap. CDR3 in amino acids: CASSLAPGRWQETQYF. The CDR3 nucleotides are TGCGCCAGCAGCTTGGCCCCAGGGAGATGGCAAGAGACCCAGTACTTC.

Worth noting for this clonotype: This may come from a read error, since a much larger clone is one base off. The chain joins TRBV27 to TRBJ2-2; no definite D call. This CDR3 contains 11 residues. V was cut by 6 bases and J by 7 bases, with 6 bases left in between. Germline V CDR1 and CDR2: MNHEY, SMNVEV (reference sequence). The DNA for the CDR3 is TGTGCCAGCAGCGAAAGCGGGGAGCTGTTTTTT. Encoded protein: CASSESGELFF.